The present T cell receptor (beta chain) was sequenced within a study of human T cells and chemical hapten exposure. Study-wide findings and caveats: No change in TCRs above 1 in 1000 frequency was produced by DPC sensitization.

TCRdb re-derived calls from the RACE reads in MiXCR, one entry per CDR3 protein. The table includes fewer than 65,000 distinct CDR3 sequences, roughly a tenth detected once. At least ten counts were recorded for this clonotype. Its target is unknown. Regarding time point: pre-sensitization, week 0. Stated treatment: therapeutic diphenylcyclopropenone sensitization with weekly scalp DPC. This receptor was identified in a middle-aged woman with alopecia areata. Some clones in this sample may be carry-over from other donors' samples. The material was whole blood, obtained in connection with sensitization to the hapten diphenylcyclopropenone (DPC).

For the CDR3, the DNA is TGTGCCAGCAGCGGGACTGCTGAAGCTTTCTTT. Amino acids: CASSGTAEAFF. The genes are TRBV7-9 and TRBJ1-1, with D maybe TRBD1 (5 bases). This CDR3 is 11 amino acids long. V lost 5 bases and J 6 bases, leaving 7 bases between the germline ends. Looked up from germline, CDR1 is SEHNR and CDR2 is FQNEAQ (reference sequence).